This T cell receptor beta chain was retrieved from a study of CD8 T cells in Susac syndrome. About the research overall: The Susac syndrome patients that were sequenced included roughly six with active disease and roughly 8 in remission.

Purification of the CD8+ and CD4+ T cells relied on negative isolation, and TEMRA cells underwent FACS enrichment. Reverse transcription of about 0.45 to 1 ug RNA was performed with random hexamers. The amplification used immunoSEQ multiplex PCR on TCR beta CDR3; it spanned 54 Vbeta and 13 Jbeta. TCRdb re-called the immunoSEQ multiplex PCR reads through MiXCR, storing one row per CDR3 protein. The sample yields roughly 180,000 distinct CDR3 sequences, about 94% seen once. Sequenced: CD4+ T cells from PBMCs. This receptor was identified in a human donor with Susac syndrome.

The CDR3 sequence is CASSPVDRPIYNEQFF. CDR3 nucleotide sequence: TGTGCCAGCAGTCCGGTTGACAGGCCCATATACAATGAGCAGTTCTTC. The rearrangement uses TRBV12-3 or TRBV12-4 and TRBJ2-1; perhaps TRBD1 as D (6 bases). This CDR3 has 16 residues. Trimming left V 5 bases short and J 4 bases short, with 18 bases between.